Only a few counts were recorded for the clone carrying this T cell receptor beta chain. Trimming stripped 6 bases from V and 1 base from J, with 9 bases between. The CDR3 extends over 13 amino acids. This specimen comes from a study of Graves' ophthalmopathy and Graves' hyperthyroidism. RNA transcripts were the template, and TCR beta CDR3 regions were amplified from them. Following a first-round RT-PCR that used HTBI primers, a second-round multiplex PCR was carried out. TCRdb re-analysed the multiplex PCR reads in MiXCR, keeping a single row per CDR3 protein. The table includes 150,000 to 200,000 distinct CDR3 sequences, approximately 40% detected once.

Sequenced material: peripheral blood. The V gene is TRBV12-3 or TRBV12-4, the J gene TRBJ1-1; D unclear. The sequence was obtained from a man aged 25-40 years with Graves' ophthalmopathy. The CDR3 DNA is TGTGCCAGCAGCGGTAATTCGAACACTGAAGCTTTCTTT. Its translation: CASSGNSNTEAFF.